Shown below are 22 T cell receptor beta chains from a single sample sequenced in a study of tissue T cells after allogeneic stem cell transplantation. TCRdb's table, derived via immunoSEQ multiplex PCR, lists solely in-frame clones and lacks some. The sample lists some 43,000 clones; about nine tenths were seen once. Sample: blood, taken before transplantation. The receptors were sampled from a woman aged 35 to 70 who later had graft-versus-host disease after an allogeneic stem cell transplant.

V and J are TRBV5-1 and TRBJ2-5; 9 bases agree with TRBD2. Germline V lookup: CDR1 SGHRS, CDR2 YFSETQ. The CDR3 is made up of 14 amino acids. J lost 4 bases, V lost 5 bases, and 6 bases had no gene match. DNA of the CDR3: TGCGCCAGCAGGGGGTCACTAGCGGGAGAGACCCAGTACTTC. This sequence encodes CASRGSLAGETQYF.

The CDR3 reads CASSRYTTYEQYF. DNA of the CDR3: TGTGCCAGCAGCCGGTACACCACCTACGAGCAGTACTTC. This chain joins TRBV14 and TRBJ2-7, with D uncertain. The CDR3 has 13 amino acids. Between the trimmed V and J ends, which lost 4 bases and 2 bases, there was a span of 9 bases. Germline V CDR1 and CDR2: SGHDN, FVKESK. The full variable domain, rest sourced from reference TRBV14 and TRBJ2-7, is EAGVTQFPSHSVIEKGQTVTLRCDPISGHDNLYWYRRVMGKEIKFLLHFVKESKQDESGMPNNRFLAERTGGTYSTLKVQPAELEDSGVYFCASSRYTTYEQYFGPGTRLTVT.

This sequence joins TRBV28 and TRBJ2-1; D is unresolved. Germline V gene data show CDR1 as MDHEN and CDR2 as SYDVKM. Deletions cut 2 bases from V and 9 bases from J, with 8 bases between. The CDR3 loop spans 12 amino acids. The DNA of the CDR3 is TGTGCCAGCAGTTTAAGGGTCAGTGAGCAGTTCTTC. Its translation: CASSLRVSEQFF.

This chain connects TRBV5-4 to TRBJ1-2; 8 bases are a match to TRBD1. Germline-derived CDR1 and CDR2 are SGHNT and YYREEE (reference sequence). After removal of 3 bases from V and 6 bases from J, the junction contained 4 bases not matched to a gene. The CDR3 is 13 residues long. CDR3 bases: TGTGCCAGCAGCTCGGGACAGGCCAATGGCTACACCTTC. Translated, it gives CASSSGQANGYTF.

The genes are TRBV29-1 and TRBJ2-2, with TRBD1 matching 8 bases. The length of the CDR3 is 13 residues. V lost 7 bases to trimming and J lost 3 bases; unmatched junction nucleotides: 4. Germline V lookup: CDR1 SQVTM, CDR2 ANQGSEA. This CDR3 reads CSATGVDTGELFF. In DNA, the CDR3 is TGCAGCGCGACAGGGGTCGACACCGGGGAGCTGTTTTTT.

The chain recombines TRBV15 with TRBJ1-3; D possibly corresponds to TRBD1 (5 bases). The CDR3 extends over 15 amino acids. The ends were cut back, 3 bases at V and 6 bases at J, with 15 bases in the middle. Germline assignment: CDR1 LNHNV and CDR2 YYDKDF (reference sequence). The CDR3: CATSRGPAGSNTIYF. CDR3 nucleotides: TGTGCCACCAGCAGGGGACCCGCGGGATCAAACACCATATATTTT.

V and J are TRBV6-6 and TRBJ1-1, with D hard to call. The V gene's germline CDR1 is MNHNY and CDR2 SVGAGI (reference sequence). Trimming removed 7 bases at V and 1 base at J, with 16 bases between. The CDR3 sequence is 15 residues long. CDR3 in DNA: TGTGCCAGCACCTCCCCGGACTGGGAGAACACTGAAGCTTTCTTT. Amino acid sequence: CASTSPDWENTEAFF.

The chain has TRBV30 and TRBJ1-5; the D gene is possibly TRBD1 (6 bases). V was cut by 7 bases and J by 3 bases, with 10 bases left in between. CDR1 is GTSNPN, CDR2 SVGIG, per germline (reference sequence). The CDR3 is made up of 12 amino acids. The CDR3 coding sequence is TGTGCCTATCGGGACAACAATCAGCCCCAGCATTTT. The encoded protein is CAYRDNNQPQHF.

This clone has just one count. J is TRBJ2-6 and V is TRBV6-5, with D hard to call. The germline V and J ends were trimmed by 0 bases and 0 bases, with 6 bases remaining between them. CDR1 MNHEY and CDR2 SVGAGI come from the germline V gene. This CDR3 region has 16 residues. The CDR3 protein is CASSYSIISGANVLTF. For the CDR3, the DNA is TGTGCCAGCAGTTACTCCATAATCTCTGGGGCCAACGTCCTGACTTTC.

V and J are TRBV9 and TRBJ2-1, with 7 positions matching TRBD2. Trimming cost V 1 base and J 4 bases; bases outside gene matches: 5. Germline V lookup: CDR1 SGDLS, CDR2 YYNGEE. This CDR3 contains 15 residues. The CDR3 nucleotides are TGTGCCAGCAGCGTAAGGAGCGGGGCTTACAATGAGCAGTTCTTC. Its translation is CASSVRSGAYNEQFF.

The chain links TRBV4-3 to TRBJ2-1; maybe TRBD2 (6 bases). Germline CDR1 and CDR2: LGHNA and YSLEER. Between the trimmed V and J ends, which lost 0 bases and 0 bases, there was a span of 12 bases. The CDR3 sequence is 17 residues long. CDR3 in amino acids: CASSQDGTLSSYNEQFF. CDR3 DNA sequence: TGCGCCAGCAGCCAAGACGGGACTCTAAGCTCCTACAATGAGCAGTTCTTC.

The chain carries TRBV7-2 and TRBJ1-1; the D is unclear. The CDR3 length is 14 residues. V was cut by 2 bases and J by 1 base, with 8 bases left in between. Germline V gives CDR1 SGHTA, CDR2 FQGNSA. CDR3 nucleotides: TGTGCCAGCAGCTTAAAATGGGGGAACACTGAAGCTTTCTTT. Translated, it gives CASSLKWGNTEAFF.

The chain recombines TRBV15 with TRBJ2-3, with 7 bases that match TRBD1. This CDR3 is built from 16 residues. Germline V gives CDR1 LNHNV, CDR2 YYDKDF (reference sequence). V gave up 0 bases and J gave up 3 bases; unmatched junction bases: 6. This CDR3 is CATSRDGTVGTDTQYF. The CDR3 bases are TGTGCCACCAGCAGAGACGGGACAGTGGGGACAGATACGCAGTATTTT.

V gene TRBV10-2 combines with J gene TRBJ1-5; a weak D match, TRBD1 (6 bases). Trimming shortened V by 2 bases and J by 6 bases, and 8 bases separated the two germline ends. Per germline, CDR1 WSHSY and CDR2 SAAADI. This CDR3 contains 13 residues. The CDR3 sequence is CASSEQGTQPQHF. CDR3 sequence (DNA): TGCGCCAGCAGTGAGCAGGGGACTCAGCCCCAGCATTTT.

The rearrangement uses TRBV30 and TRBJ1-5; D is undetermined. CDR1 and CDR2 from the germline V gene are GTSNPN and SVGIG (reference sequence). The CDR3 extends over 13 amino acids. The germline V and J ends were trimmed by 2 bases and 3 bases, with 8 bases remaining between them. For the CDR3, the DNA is TGTGCCTGGAGTCCCTTGAACAATCAGCCCCAGCATTTT. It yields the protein CAWSPLNNQPQHF. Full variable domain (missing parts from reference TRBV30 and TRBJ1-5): SQTIHQWPATLVQPVGSPLSLECTVEGTSNPNLYWYRQAAGRGLQLLFYSVGIGQISSEVPQNLSASRPQDRQFILSSKKLLLSDSGFYLCAWSPLNNQPQHFGDGTRLSIL.

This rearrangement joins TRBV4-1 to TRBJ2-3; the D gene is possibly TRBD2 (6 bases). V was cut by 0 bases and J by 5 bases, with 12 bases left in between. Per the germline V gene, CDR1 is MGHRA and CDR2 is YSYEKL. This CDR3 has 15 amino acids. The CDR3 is CASSQETRRGDTQYF. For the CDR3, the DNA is TGCGCCAGCAGCCAAGAGACTAGGAGGGGAGATACGCAGTATTTT.

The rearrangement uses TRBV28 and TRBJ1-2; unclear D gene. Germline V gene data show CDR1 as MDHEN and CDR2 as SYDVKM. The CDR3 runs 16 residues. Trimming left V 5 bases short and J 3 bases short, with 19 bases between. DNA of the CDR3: TGTGCCAGCAGTCCGCCCGGTTCTGGAGTGGACTATGGCTACACCTTC. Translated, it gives CASSPPGSGVDYGYTF.

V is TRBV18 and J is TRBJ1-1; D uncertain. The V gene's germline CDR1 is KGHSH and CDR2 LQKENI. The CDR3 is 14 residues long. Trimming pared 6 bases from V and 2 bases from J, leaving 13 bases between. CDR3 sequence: CASSPGGPNTEAFF. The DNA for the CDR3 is TGTGCCAGCTCGCCCGGCGGGCCCAACACTGAAGCTTTCTTT.

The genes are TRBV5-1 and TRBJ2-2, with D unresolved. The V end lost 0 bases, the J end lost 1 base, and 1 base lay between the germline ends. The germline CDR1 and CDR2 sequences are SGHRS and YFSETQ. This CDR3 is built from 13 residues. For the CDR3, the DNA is TGCGCCAGCAGCTTGGGGAACACCGGGGAGCTGTTTTTT. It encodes CASSLGNTGELFF.

CDR3: CASTATGPSYEQYF. CDR3 coding DNA: TGTGCCAGCACTGCAACGGGCCCTTCCTACGAGCAGTACTTC. The V gene is TRBV27, the J gene TRBJ2-7; D call uncertain. This CDR3 is 14 amino acids long. The germline V and J ends were trimmed by 7 bases and 1 base, with 14 bases remaining between them. Germline V lookup: CDR1 MNHEY, CDR2 SMNVEV (reference sequence).

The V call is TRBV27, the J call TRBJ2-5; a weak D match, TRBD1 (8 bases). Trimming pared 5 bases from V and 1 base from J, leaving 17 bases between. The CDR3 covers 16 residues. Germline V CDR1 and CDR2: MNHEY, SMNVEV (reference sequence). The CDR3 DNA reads TGTGCCAGCAGTAGCGGGACAGGAAAGATCCAAGAGACCCAGTACTTC. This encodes CASSSGTGKIQETQYF.

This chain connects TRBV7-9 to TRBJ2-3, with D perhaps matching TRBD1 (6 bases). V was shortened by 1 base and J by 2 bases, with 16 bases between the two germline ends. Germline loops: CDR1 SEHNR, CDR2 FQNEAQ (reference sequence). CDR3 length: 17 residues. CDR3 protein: CASSLGGAGAHTDTQYF. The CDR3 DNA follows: TGTGCCAGCAGCTTAGGGGGTGCAGGGGCCCACACAGATACGCAGTATTTT.